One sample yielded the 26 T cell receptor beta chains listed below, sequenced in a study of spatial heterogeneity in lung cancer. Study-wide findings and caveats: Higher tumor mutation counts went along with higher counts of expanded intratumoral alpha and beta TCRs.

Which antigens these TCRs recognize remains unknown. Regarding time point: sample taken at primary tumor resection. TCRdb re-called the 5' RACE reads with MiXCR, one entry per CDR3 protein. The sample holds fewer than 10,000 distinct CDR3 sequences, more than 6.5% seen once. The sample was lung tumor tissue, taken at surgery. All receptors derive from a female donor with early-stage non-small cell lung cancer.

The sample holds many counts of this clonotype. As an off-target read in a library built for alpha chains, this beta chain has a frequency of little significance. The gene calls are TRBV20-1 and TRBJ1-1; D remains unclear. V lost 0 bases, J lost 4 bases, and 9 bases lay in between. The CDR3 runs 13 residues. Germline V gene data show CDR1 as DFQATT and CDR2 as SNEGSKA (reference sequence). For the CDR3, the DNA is TGCAGTGCTAGAGATATGGGGTTCACTGAAGCTTTCTTT. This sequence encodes CSARDMGFTEAFF.

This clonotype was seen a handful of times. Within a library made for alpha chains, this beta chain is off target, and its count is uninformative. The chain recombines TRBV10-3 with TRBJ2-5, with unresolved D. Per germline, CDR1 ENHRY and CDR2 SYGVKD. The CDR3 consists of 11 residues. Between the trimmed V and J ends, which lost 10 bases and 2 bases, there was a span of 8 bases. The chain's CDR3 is CATARQETQYF. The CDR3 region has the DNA TGTGCCACTGCCAGACAAGAGACCCAGTACTTC.

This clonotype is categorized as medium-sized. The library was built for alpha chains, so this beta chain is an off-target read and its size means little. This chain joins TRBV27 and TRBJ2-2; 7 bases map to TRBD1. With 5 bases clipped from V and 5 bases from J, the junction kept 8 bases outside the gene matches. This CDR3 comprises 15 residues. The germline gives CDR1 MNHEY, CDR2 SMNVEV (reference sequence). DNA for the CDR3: TGTGCCAGCAGTCCCCCCGGGACAGTGACCGGGGAGCTGTTTTTT. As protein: CASSPPGTVTGELFF.

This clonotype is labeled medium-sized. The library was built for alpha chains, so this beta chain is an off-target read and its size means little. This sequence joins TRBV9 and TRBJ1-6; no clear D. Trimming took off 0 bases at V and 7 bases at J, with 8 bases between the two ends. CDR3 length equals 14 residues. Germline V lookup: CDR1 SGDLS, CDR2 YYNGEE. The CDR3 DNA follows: TGTGCCAGCAGCGTAGCCGGGAGCAATTCACCCCTCCACTTT. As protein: CASSVAGSNSPLHF.

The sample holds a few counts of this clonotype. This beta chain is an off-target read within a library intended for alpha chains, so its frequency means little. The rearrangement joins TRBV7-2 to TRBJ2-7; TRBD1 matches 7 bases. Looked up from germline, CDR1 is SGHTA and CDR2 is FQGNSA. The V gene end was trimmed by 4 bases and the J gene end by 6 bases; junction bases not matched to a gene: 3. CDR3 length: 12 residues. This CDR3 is CASSSHRGEQYF. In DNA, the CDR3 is TGTGCCAGCAGCTCCCACAGGGGCGAGCAGTACTTC.

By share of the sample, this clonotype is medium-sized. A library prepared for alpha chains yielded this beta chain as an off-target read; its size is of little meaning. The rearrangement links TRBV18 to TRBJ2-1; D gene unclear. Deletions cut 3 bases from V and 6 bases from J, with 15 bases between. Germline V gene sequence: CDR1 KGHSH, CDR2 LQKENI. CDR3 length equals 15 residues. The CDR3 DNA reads TGTGCCAGCTCACCCCCGGGTAGAGTGGGCAATGAGCAGTTCTTC. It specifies CASSPPGRVGNEQFF.

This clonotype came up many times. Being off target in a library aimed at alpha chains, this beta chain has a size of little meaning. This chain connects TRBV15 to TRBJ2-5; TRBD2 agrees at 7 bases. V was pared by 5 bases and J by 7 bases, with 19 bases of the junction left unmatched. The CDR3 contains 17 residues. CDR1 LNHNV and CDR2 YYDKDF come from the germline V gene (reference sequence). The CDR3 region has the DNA TGTGCCACCAGCGGGCCCCGGTGGCTAGCGGTACTAGGGACCCAGTACTTC. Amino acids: CATSGPRWLAVLGTQYF.

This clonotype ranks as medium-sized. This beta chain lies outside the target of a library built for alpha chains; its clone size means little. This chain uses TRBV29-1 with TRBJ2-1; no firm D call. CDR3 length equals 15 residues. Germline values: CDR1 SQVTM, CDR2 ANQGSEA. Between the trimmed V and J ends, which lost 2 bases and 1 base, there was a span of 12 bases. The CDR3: CSVEKQASSYNEQFF. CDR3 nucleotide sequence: TGCAGCGTTGAAAAGCAGGCCTCGTCCTACAATGAGCAGTTCTTC.

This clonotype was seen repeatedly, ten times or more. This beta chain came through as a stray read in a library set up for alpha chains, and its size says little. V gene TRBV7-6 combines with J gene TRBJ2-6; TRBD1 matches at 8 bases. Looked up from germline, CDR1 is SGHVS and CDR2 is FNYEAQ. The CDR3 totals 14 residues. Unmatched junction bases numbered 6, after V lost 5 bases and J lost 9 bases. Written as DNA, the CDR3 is TGTGCCAGCAGCACAGGACAGGGTGACAACGTCCTGACTTTC. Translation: CASSTGQGDNVLTF.

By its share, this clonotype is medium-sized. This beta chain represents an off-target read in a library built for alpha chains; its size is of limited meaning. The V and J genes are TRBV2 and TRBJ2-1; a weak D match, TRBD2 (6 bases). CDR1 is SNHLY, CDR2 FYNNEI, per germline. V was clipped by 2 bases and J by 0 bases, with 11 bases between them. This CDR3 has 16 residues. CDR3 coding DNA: TGTGCCAGCAGTGAAAGTAGCGGAAGCTCCTACAATGAGCAGTTCTTC. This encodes CASSESSGSSYNEQFF.

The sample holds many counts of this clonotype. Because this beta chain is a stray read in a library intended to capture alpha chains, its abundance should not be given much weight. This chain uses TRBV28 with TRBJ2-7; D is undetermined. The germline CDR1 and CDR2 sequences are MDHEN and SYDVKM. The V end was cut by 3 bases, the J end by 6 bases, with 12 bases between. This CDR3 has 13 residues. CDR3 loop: CASSFNSVGEQYF. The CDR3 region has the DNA TGTGCCAGCAGTTTCAACAGTGTAGGCGAGCAGTACTTC.

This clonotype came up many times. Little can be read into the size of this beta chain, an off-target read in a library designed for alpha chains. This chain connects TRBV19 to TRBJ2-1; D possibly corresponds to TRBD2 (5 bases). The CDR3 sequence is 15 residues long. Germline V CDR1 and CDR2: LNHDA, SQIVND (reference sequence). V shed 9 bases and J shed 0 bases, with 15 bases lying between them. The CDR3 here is CASLDTRSSYNEQFF. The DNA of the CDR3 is TGTGCCAGCCTCGACACTAGGTCCTCCTACAATGAGCAGTTCTTC. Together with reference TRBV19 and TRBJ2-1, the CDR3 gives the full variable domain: DGGITQSPKYLFRKEGQNVTLSCEQNLNHDAMYWYRQDPGQGLRLIYYSQIVNDFQKGDIAEGYSVSREKKESFPLTVTSAQKNPTAFYLCASLDTRSSYNEQFFGPGTRLTVL.

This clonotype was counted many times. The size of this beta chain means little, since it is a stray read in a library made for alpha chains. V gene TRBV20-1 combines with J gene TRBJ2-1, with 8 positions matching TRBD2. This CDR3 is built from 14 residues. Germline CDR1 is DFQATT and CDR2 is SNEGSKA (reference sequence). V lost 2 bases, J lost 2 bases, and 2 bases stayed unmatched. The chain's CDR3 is CSARTGGPYNEQFF. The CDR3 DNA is TGCAGTGCTAGAACGGGAGGGCCCTACAATGAGCAGTTCTTC.

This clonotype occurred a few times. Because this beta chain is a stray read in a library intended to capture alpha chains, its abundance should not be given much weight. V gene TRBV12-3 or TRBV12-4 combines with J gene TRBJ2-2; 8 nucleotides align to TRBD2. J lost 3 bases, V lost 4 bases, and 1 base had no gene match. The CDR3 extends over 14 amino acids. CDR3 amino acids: CASSWTSYTGELFF. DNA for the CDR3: TGTGCCAGCAGTTGGACTAGCTACACCGGGGAGCTGTTTTTT.

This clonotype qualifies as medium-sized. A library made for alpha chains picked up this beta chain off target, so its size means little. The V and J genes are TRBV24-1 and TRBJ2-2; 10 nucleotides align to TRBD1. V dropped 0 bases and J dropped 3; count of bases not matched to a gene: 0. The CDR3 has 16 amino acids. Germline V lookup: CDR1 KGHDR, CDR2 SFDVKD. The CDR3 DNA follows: TGTGCCACCAGTGATTTGGGACAGGGGGACACCGGGGAGCTGTTTTTT. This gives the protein CATSDLGQGDTGELFF.

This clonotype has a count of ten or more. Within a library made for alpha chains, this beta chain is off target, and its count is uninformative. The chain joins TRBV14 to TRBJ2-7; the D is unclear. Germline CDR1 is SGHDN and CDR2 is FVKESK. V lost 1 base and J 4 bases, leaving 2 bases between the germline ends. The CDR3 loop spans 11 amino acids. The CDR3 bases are TGTGCCAGCAGCCAAGCTTACGAGCAGTACTTC. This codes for CASSQAYEQYF. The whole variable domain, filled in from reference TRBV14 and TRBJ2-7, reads EAGVTQFPSHSVIEKGQTVTLRCDPISGHDNLYWYRRVMGKEIKFLLHFVKESKQDESGMPNNRFLAERTGGTYSTLKVQPAELEDSGVYFCASSQAYEQYFGPGTRLTVT.

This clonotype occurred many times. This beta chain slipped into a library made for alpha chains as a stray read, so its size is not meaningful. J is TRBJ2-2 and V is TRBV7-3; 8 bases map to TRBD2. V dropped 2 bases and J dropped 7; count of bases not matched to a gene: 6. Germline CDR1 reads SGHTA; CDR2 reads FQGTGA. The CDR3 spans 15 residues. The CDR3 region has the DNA TGTGCCAGCAGCTTAGACGGGAGGGCCGGCGGGGAGCTGTTTTTT. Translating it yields CASSLDGRAGGELFF.

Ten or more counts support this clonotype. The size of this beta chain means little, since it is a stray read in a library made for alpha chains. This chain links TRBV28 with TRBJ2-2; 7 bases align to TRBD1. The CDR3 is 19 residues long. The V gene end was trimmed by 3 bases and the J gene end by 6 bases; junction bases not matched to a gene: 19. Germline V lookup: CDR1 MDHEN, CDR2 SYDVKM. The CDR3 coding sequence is TGTGCCAGCAGTTTTTCCCCCACGCGACAGGGATGGGTACCCGGGGAGCTGTTTTTT. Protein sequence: CASSFSPTRQGWVPGELFF.

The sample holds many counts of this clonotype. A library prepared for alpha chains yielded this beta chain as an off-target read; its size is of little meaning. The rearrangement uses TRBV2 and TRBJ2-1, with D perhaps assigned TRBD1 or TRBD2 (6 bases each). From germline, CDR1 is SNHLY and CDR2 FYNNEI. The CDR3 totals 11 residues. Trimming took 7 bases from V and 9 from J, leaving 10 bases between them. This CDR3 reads CASIRGREQFF. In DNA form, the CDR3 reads TGTGCCAGCATTCGGGGGCGTGAGCAGTTCTTC. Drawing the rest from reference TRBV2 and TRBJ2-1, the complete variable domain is EPEVTQTPSHQVTQMGQEVILRCVPISNHLYFYWYRQILGQKVEFLVSFYNNEISEKSEIFDDQFSVERPDGSNFTLKIRSTKLEDSAMYFCASIRGREQFFGPGTRLTVL.

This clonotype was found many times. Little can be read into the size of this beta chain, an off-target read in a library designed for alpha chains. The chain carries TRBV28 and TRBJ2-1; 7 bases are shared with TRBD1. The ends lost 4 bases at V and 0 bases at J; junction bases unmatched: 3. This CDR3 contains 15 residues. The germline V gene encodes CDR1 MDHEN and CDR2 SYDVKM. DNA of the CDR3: TGTGCCAGCAGTTGGGACAGAAGCTCCTACAATGAGCAGTTCTTC. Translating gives CASSWDRSSYNEQFF.

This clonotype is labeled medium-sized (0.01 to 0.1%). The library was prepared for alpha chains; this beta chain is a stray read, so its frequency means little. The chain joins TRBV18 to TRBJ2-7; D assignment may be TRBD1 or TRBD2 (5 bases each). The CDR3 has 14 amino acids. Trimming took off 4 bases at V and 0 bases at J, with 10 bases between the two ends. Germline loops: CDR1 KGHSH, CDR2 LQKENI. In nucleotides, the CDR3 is TGTGCCAGCTCACAAGAGGGGAGCTCCTACGAGCAGTACTTC. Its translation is CASSQEGSSYEQYF.

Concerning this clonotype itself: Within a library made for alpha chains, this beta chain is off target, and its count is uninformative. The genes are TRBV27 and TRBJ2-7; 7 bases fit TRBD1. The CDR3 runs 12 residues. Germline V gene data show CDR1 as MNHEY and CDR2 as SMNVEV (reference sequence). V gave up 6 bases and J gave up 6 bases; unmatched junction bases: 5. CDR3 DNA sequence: TGTGCCAGCAGGTCGACAGGGCTCGAGCAGTACTTC. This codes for CASRSTGLEQYF.

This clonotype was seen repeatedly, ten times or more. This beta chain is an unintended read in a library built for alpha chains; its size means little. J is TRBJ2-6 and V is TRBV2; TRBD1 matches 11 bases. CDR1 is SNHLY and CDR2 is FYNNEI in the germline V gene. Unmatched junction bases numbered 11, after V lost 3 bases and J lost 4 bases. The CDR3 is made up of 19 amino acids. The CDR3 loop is CASSEKPGTGGGGANVLTF. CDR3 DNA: TGTGCCAGCAGTGAGAAGCCTGGGACAGGGGGTGGCGGGGCCAACGTCCTGACTTTC.

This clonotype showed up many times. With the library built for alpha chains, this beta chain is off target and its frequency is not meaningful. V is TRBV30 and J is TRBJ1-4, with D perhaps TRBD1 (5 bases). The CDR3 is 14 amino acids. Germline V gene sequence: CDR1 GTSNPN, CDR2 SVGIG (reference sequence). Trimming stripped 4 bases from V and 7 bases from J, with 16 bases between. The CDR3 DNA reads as TGTGCCTGGAATAGGGGCAGTCATCTTGAAAAACTGTTTTTT. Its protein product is CAWNRGSHLEKLFF.

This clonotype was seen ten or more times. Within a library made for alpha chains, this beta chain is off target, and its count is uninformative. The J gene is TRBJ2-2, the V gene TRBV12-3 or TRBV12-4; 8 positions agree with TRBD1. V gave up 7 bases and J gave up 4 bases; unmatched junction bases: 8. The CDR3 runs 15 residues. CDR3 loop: CASTQGQGITGELFF. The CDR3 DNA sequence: TGTGCCAGCACCCAAGGACAGGGAATCACCGGGGAGCTGTTTTTT.

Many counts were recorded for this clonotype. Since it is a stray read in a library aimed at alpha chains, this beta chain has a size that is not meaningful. CDR3 coding DNA: TGCGCCAGCAGCCACCAGACTAGCGGGAGTGAGACCCAGTACTTC. This gives the protein CASSHQTSGSETQYF. The chain recombines TRBV4-1 with TRBJ2-5; 12 nucleotides match TRBD2. The CDR3 covers 15 residues. The germline V gene has CDR1 MGHRA and CDR2 YSYEKL. The V segment lost 3 bases and the J segment 5 bases; nucleotides outside the gene matches: 4.